Following are 29 T cell receptor beta chains from one sample sequenced in a study of shared clonotypes between healthy human individuals. The data were produced by immunoSEQ multiplex PCR, yet TCRdb's version contains in-frame clones alone and is incomplete. The repertoire includes about 700,000 clones, less than 85% of them detected once, and under 2% sits in the top ten. The sequencing sample was made of memory CD4+ T cells sorted from blood. Regarding subset: CD45RA-negative fraction. These receptors were obtained from a woman younger than 45 in good health.

This clone turned up a few times. The rearrangement uses TRBV2 and TRBJ1-1; D gene unclear. V lost 3 bases, J lost 1 base, and 9 bases lay in between. Germline loops: CDR1 SNHLY, CDR2 FYNNEI. The CDR3 loop spans 14 amino acids. The CDR3 nucleotides read TGTGCCAGCAGTGATGAGGAGTGGAACACTGAAGCTTTCTTT. Its translation is CASSDEEWNTEAFF.

The rearrangement links TRBV5-1 to TRBJ1-1; 9 bases agree with TRBD1. Germline trimming cut 4 bases from V and 2 bases from J; bases unmatched to any gene: 3. The CDR3 length is 14 residues. Per the germline V gene, CDR1 is SGHRS and CDR2 is YFSETQ. Written as DNA, the CDR3 is TGCGCCAGCAGCGGGACAGGGTCTAACACTGAAGCTTTCTTT. It encodes CASSGTGSNTEAFF.

This rearrangement joins TRBV19 to TRBJ2-6; D possibly corresponds to TRBD2 (5 bases). CDR3 size: 16 residues. Germline values: CDR1 LNHDA, CDR2 SQIVND (reference sequence). Trimming left V 4 bases short and J 0 bases short, with 10 bases between. The CDR3 reads CASSRTSPSGANVLTF. CDR3 coding DNA: TGTGCCAGTAGTAGGACTTCCCCCTCTGGGGCCAACGTCCTGACTTTC.

CDR3 region: CASSLTTEAFF. As DNA, the CDR3 is TGTGCCAGCAGCTTGACAACTGAAGCTTTCTTT. The chain links TRBV5-6 to TRBJ1-1; D gene ambiguous. CDR3 length: 11 residues. The germline gives CDR1 SGHDT, CDR2 YYEEEE. V dropped 1 base and J dropped 5 bases, with 3 bases sitting between them.

The CDR3 spells CASSFDRANEQFF. In nucleotides, the CDR3 is TGTGCCAGCAGCTTTGATAGGGCCAATGAGCAGTTCTTC. The J gene is TRBJ2-1, the V gene TRBV11-2; no firm D call. The CDR3 has 13 amino acids. Trimming took 3 bases from V and 6 from J, leaving 9 bases between them. Looked up from germline, CDR1 is SGHAT and CDR2 is FQNNGV.

This chain links TRBV14 with TRBJ2-7; D call uncertain. Trimming removed 4 bases at V and 6 bases at J, with 13 bases between. The CDR3 has 13 residues. Germline V gene data show CDR1 as SGHDN and CDR2 as FVKESK. The CDR3 loop reads CASSPQPPREQYF. In DNA form, the CDR3 reads TGTGCCAGCAGCCCACAACCTCCCCGCGAGCAGTACTTC.

This clone appeared a single time. The chain combines TRBV5-1 with TRBJ2-5; D not certain. V was pared by 5 bases and J by 4 bases, with 15 bases between. The CDR3 is 14 residues long. Germline-derived CDR1 and CDR2 are SGHRS and YFSETQ. In DNA, the CDR3 is TGCGCCAGCAGTTGGCTTTCCTCGGGAGAGACCCAGTACTTC. Protein: CASSWLSSGETQYF.

This clone appeared once. Other DNA sequences in this sample translate to the same CDR3. The rearrangement uses TRBV5-1 and TRBJ2-3, with D unresolved. The CDR3 is 14 amino acids. Trimming took off 3 bases at V and 2 bases at J, with 10 bases between the two ends. In germline, CDR1 is SGHRS, CDR2 YFSETQ. The CDR3 DNA follows: TGCGCCAGCAGCTGGGGAACTCTCACAGATACGCAGTATTTT. Amino acid sequence: CASSWGTLTDTQYF. The full variable domain, with the rest looked up from reference TRBV5-1 and TRBJ2-3, is KAGVTQTPRYLIKTRGQQVTLSCSPISGHRSVSWYQQTPGQGLQFLFEYFSETQRNKGNFPGRFSGRQFSNSRSEMNVSTLELGDSALYLCASSWGTLTDTQYFGPGTRLTVL.

Only a few counts were recorded for this clone. The chain combines TRBV19 with TRBJ1-5, with 8 bases matching TRBD1. V trimming: 4 bases; J trimming: 4 bases; junction bases outside the gene matches: 9. The germline V gene encodes CDR1 LNHDA and CDR2 SQIVND (reference sequence). The CDR3 length is 16 residues. The DNA of the CDR3 is TGTGCCAGTAGTAAGGTGGGACAGGTAGCTAATCAGCCCCAGCATTTT. This gives the protein CASSKVGQVANQPQHF.

A few counts support this clone. The chain links TRBV14 to TRBJ1-4; D call uncertain. V lost 2 bases and J lost 6, with 16 bases in between. The length of the CDR3 is 16 residues. Germline CDR1 SGHDN, CDR2 FVKESK. CDR3 region: CASSQPSHGWDEKLFF. CDR3 nucleotide sequence: TGTGCCAGCAGCCAACCCTCGCATGGCTGGGATGAAAAACTGTTTTTT.

This chain uses TRBV28 with TRBJ2-1; D gene unclear. The CDR3 is made up of 14 amino acids. In germline, CDR1 is MDHEN, CDR2 SYDVKM. V dropped 5 bases and J dropped 9 bases, with 17 bases sitting between them. This CDR3 is CASSLPYQEGEQFF. The CDR3 DNA reads as TGTGCCAGCAGTCTACCATATCAAGAAGGTGAGCAGTTCTTC. The complete variable domain, with remaining parts taken from reference TRBV28 and TRBJ2-1, reads DVKVTQSSRYLVKRTGEKVFLECVQDMDHENMFWYRQDPGLGLRLIYFSYDVKMKEKGDIPEGYSVSREKKERFSLILESASTNQTSMYLCASSLPYQEGEQFFGPGTRLTVL.

The V and J genes are TRBV2 and TRBJ2-1, with D possibly TRBD1 on 6 matching bases. The CDR3 runs to 14 residues. V lost 7 bases and J 6 bases, leaving 16 bases between the germline ends. The germline CDR1 and CDR2 sequences are SNHLY and FYNNEI. The CDR3 bases are TGTGCCAGCAAACGAAATACAGGGTCCAATGAGCAGTTCTTC. Amino acid sequence: CASKRNTGSNEQFF.

V is TRBV4-2 and J is TRBJ2-1; 8 bases agree with TRBD2. Germline V gene lookup returns CDR1 LGHNA and CDR2 YNFKEQ. The CDR3 extends over 16 amino acids. Trimming took 0 bases from V and 7 from J; bases not matched to a gene: 8. CDR3 bases: TGTGCCAGCAGCCAAGACCTTCGACTAGCGCGGAATGAGCAGTTCTTC. This codes for CASSQDLRLARNEQFF.

This chain uses TRBV6-6 with TRBJ2-6; D ambiguous. The V gene lost 6 bases and the J gene lost 5 bases, with 14 bases spanning the gap. Germline values: CDR1 MNHNY, CDR2 SVGAGI (reference sequence). This CDR3 is 15 amino acids long. DNA of the CDR3: TGTGCCAGCAGCCCCGGGTCCTCCTGGGCCAACGTCCTGACTTTC. It specifies CASSPGSSWANVLTF.

V is TRBV21-1 and J is TRBJ1-4; TRBD1 reflects the table's D call only, with no check against the DNA. TRBV21-1 is annotated as a pseudogene. The CDR3 runs 13 residues. Here the CDR3 reads CASSKGQFVKLFF. The DNA of the CDR3 is TGTGCCAGCAGCAAAGGTCAGTTCGTAAAACTGTTTTTT.

The chain uses TRBV29-1 and TRBJ2-2; weak D call: TRBD2 (7 bases). V lost 4 bases and J 5 bases, leaving 17 bases between the germline ends. Per germline, CDR1 SQVTM and CDR2 ANQGSEA. The CDR3 is 15 residues long. The CDR3 sequence is CSVVVGTLATGELFF. CDR3 bases: TGCAGCGTTGTAGTAGGGACACTAGCGACCGGGGAGCTGTTTTTT.

V is TRBV5-6 and J is TRBJ1-2; 10 bases are shared with TRBD1. Germline loops: CDR1 SGHDT, CDR2 YYEEEE. CDR3 length: 16 residues. J lost 4 bases, V lost 2 bases, and 8 bases had no gene match. The CDR3 region is CASSLGLGDRGYGYTF. In DNA form, the CDR3 reads TGTGCCAGCAGCTTAGGGCTCGGGGACAGGGGCTATGGCTACACCTTC.

This clone has more than one count but fewer than ten. The genes are TRBV30 and TRBJ1-1; D is unclear. CDR3 size: 13 residues. Germline-derived CDR1 and CDR2 are GTSNPN and SVGIG (reference sequence). Between the trimmed V and J ends, which lost 5 bases and 1 base, there was a span of 11 bases. The DNA for the CDR3 is TGTGCCTGGGTTATAGGGTGGAACACTGAAGCTTTCTTT. Protein product: CAWVIGWNTEAFF. Complete variable domain (other parts from reference TRBV30 and TRBJ1-1): SQTIHQWPATLVQPVGSPLSLECTVEGTSNPNLYWYRQAAGRGLQLLFYSVGIGQISSEVPQNLSASRPQDRQFILSSKKLLLSDSGFYLCAWVIGWNTEAFFGQGTRLTVV.

The rearrangement links TRBV10-3 to TRBJ2-3, with D possibly matching TRBD2 (5 bases). The length of the CDR3 is 15 residues. The germline gives CDR1 ENHRY, CDR2 SYGVKD. Trimming pared 10 bases from V and 1 base from J, leaving 18 bases between. The CDR3, as DNA: TGTGCCAGAAGGAGGACTGGACCACGCACAGATACGCAGTATTTT. Translated, it gives CARRRTGPRTDTQYF.

The table lists this clone with a count of one. J is TRBJ2-4 and V is TRBV19, with a tentative D call TRBD2 (5 bases). The CDR3 covers 14 residues. CDR1 is LNHDA, CDR2 SQIVND, per germline (reference sequence). The V end was cut by 6 bases, the J end by 9 bases, with 18 bases between. CDR3 residues: CASRGVEGWGIQYF. In DNA form, the CDR3 reads TGTGCCAGTAGAGGTGTTGAGGGCTGGGGCATTCAGTACTTC.

The chain joins TRBV5-4 to TRBJ2-3; TRBD2 aligns across 8 bases. Germline CDR1 reads SGHNT; CDR2 reads YYREEE (reference sequence). After removal of 2 bases from V and 4 bases from J, the junction contained 6 bases not matched to a gene. The CDR3 runs 15 residues. In DNA form, the CDR3 reads TGTGCCAGCAGCTTAGGCGGGAGGACCCCAGATACGCAGTATTTT. This codes for CASSLGGRTPDTQYF. The whole variable domain, filled in from reference TRBV5-4 and TRBJ2-3, reads ETGVTQSPTHLIKTRGQQVTLRCSSQSGHNTVSWYQQALGQGPQFIFQYYREEENGRGNFPPRFSGLQFPNYSSELNVNALELDDSALYLCASSLGGRTPDTQYFGPGTRLTVL.

This clone was seen more than once but under ten times. The J gene is TRBJ2-1, the V gene TRBV6-6; D is ambiguous. The CDR3 has 15 residues. The V gene's germline CDR1 is MNHNY and CDR2 SVGAGI (reference sequence). V was cut by 1 base and J by 2 bases, with 9 bases left in between. CDR3 sequence: CASSYFQKTYNEQFF. The CDR3 DNA reads as TGTGCCAGCAGTTACTTCCAAAAAACCTACAATGAGCAGTTCTTC.

The V and J genes are TRBV7-9 and TRBJ2-7; D may be TRBD1 (6 bases). The CDR3 runs 14 residues. Germline CDR1 is SEHNR and CDR2 is FQNEAQ (reference sequence). V lost 2 bases and J 7 bases, leaving 15 bases between the germline ends. The CDR3 bases are TGTGCCAGCAGCTTATCACAGGGCCCTGATGAGCAGTACTTC. Protein sequence: CASSLSQGPDEQYF.

The table lists this clone with a few counts. The V and J genes are TRBV6-4 and TRBJ1-2; D is possibly TRBD1 (5 bases). The germline V gene encodes CDR1 MRHNA and CDR2 SNTAGT. CDR3 size: 16 residues. V shed 3 bases and J shed 6 bases, with 20 bases lying between them. The DNA of the CDR3 is TGTGCCAGCAGTGAGGGGGGTTCCGAGGGAAATGATGGCTACACCTTC. Protein: CASSEGGSEGNDGYTF.

This clone has at least ten counts. V and J are TRBV6-6 and TRBJ2-1, with 7 bases lining up with TRBD1. CDR3 length: 11 amino acids. Unmatched junction bases numbered 2, after V lost 6 bases and J lost 9 bases. Germline V gene lookup returns CDR1 MNHNY and CDR2 SVGAGI (reference sequence). The CDR3 sequence: CASSRQGEQFF. The CDR3 DNA sequence: TGTGCCAGCAGCCGACAGGGTGAGCAGTTCTTC.

This chain joins TRBV7-9 and TRBJ2-5; 8 bases agree with TRBD2. Trimming removed 5 bases from V and 3 bases from J; junction bases left unmatched: 8. This CDR3 has 15 residues. Germline V gives CDR1 SEHNR, CDR2 FQNEAQ (reference sequence). The CDR3, as DNA: TGTGCCAGCAGCGCCGGGACTAGTGCCGAAGAGACCCAGTACTTC. It translates to CASSAGTSAEETQYF.

The CDR3 reads CASSHRNIWRGPGEQYF. For the CDR3, the DNA is TGTGCCAGCAGCCACCGTAATATCTGGCGGGGCCCTGGCGAGCAGTACTTC. The J gene is TRBJ2-5, the V gene TRBV14, with D perhaps TRBD2 (6 bases). The J call may be mistaken, given a closer DNA end match to TRBJ2-7. This CDR3 has 17 residues. Germline V gene sequence: CDR1 SGHDN, CDR2 FVKESK.

V usage is TRBV10-3 and J usage is TRBJ2-5; no clear D. The CDR3 extends over 15 amino acids. Trimming cost V 3 bases and J 0 bases, with 11 bases left between them. Per germline, CDR1 ENHRY and CDR2 SYGVKD. CDR3 region: CAISDPSQNQETQYF. The CDR3 DNA reads as TGTGCCATCAGTGACCCTAGTCAAAACCAAGAGACCCAGTACTTC.

This clone was seen a handful of times. This chain connects TRBV6-1 to TRBJ1-5; 7 positions match TRBD1. Germline lookup yields CDR1 MNHNS and CDR2 SASEGT. Trimming at V came to 9 bases and at J to 5 bases, leaving 7 bases not matched to a gene. This CDR3 region has 13 residues. Here the CDR3 DNA reads TGTGCCAGTACAAGGGGGCAGGATCAGCCCCAGCATTTT. Encoded protein: CASTRGQDQPQHF.